These 14 T cell receptor beta chains originate from one sample sequenced in a study of cytomegalovirus exposure and HLA in healthy donors. Researchers ran the PCR with 60 Vbeta and 13 Jbeta primers. The method was immunoSEQ multiplex PCR; TCRdb's version includes in-frame clones alone and lacks a portion of them. The table has around 110,000 clones, around 74% seen once. Material for sequencing was PBMCs. Receptors originate from a man aged 25 to 45 in good health and CMV-seropositive.

V usage is TRBV19 and J usage is TRBJ2-5; 9 bases map to TRBD2. V lost 6 bases to trimming and J lost 7 bases; unmatched junction nucleotides: 9. The CDR3 is 14 residues long. CDR1 and CDR2 from the germline V gene are LNHDA and SQIVND (reference sequence). The CDR3 loop is CASSNQRGAGTQYF. The DNA for the CDR3 is TGTGCCAGTAGCAATCAGCGGGGGGCGGGGACCCAGTACTTC.

This sequence joins TRBV5-4 and TRBJ2-1; 9 bases align to TRBD2. Looked up from germline, CDR1 is SGHNT and CDR2 is YYREEE (reference sequence). This CDR3 has 14 residues. V was pared by 3 bases and J by 8 bases, with 6 bases of the junction left unmatched. The CDR3 bases are TGTGCCAGCAGCTCGGGACTAGCAAACGATGAGCAGTTCTTC. It yields the protein CASSSGLANDEQFF.

The chain combines TRBV5-1 with TRBJ2-3; D gene ambiguous. The CDR3 is 14 amino acids. Trimming removed 0 bases from V and 4 bases from J, with 9 bases in between. Germline values: CDR1 SGHRS, CDR2 YFSETQ. The CDR3, as DNA: TGCGCCAGCAGCTTGGCCGTTCCTCCAGATACGCAGTATTTT. This gives the protein CASSLAVPPDTQYF.

The gene calls are TRBV6-1 and TRBJ2-7; 8 bases are a match to TRBD1. J gave up 2 bases and V 1 base, and 4 bases lay outside the gene matches. Per germline, CDR1 MNHNS and CDR2 SASEGT. CDR3 size: 15 residues. CDR3 sequence (DNA): TGTGCCAGCAGTGAAGTAGCGACAGGGGCCTACGAGCAGTACTTC. The encoded protein is CASSEVATGAYEQYF.

J is TRBJ2-7 and V is TRBV21-1; no DNA check was done on the table's D call, TRBD1. TRBV21-1 is tagged as a pseudogene. The CDR3 is made up of 15 amino acids. The CDR3 DNA follows: TGTGCCAGCAGCATACAGGCTCGGAGCTCCTACGAGCAGTACTTC. This encodes CASSIQARSSYEQYF.

J is TRBJ2-7 and V is TRBV11-3; D is possibly TRBD1 (5 bases). The CDR3 sequence is 16 residues long. Germline V gene lookup returns CDR1 SGHNT and CDR2 YENEEA. Trimming took off 4 bases at V and 5 bases at J, with 21 bases between the two ends. CDR3 DNA: TGTGCCAGCAGCTCTTCTTGGGGCGCCAGAGCCGACGAGCAGTACTTC. Amino acid sequence: CASSSSWGARADEQYF.

This clone has more than one count but fewer than ten. The chain combines TRBV10-3 with TRBJ1-1; possible D gene TRBD1, 6 bases. The germline V gene encodes CDR1 ENHRY and CDR2 SYGVKD. CDR3 size: 14 residues. Trimming pared 2 bases from V and 1 base from J, leaving 8 bases between. CDR3 in DNA: TGTGCCATCAGTGAGAGGGGGGGGAACACTGAAGCTTTCTTT. The encoded protein is CAISERGGNTEAFF.

J is TRBJ1-5 and V is TRBV15; TRBD1 is a possible D gene (6 bases). Germline loops: CDR1 LNHNV, CDR2 YYDKDF (reference sequence). Trimming cost V 0 bases and J 0 bases, with 12 bases left between them. CDR3 length: 17 residues. Here the CDR3 DNA reads TGTGCCACCAGCAGAGACCAGGGGCCCTTTAGCAATCAGCCCCAGCATTTT. This gives the protein CATSRDQGPFSNQPQHF.

The rearrangement joins TRBV7-9 to TRBJ2-2; D is unclear. The CDR3 loop spans 14 amino acids. CDR1 and CDR2 (germline): SEHNR, FQNEAQ (reference sequence). Between the trimmed V and J ends, which lost 2 bases and 0 bases, there was a span of 4 bases. The CDR3 coding sequence is TGTGCCAGCAGCTTACGGGCGAACACCGGGGAGCTGTTTTTT. It specifies CASSLRANTGELFF.

This clone was detected ten times or more. V gene TRBV6-6 combines with J gene TRBJ2-7; unclear D gene. CDR1 MNHNY and CDR2 SVGAGI come from the germline V gene (reference sequence). Trimming stripped 6 bases from V and 6 bases from J, with 15 bases between. This CDR3 has 13 residues. The chain's CDR3 is CASSIFREAEQYF. CDR3 nucleotides: TGTGCCAGCAGCATATTTAGAGAAGCCGAGCAGTACTTC.

The chain joins TRBV7-2 to TRBJ1-1; D call uncertain. Germline V gene data show CDR1 as SGHTA and CDR2 as FQGNSA. V was cut by 1 base and J by 1 base, with 4 bases left in between. The CDR3 covers 13 residues. The CDR3 reads CASSLVRNTEAFF. CDR3 sequence (DNA): TGTGCCAGCAGCTTAGTTAGGAACACTGAAGCTTTCTTT. The full variable domain, in which reference TRBV7-2 and TRBJ1-1 provide the parts outside the CDR3, is GAGVSQSPSNKVTEKGKDVELRCDPISGHTALYWYRQSLGQGLEFLIYFQGNSAPDKSGLPSDRFSAERTGGSVSTLTIQRTQQEDSAVYLCASSLVRNTEAFFGQGTRLTVV.

This clone came up once. The genes are TRBV6-5 and TRBJ1-2; D uncertain. This CDR3 spans 13 amino acids. Per the germline V gene, CDR1 is MNHEY and CDR2 is SVGAGI. Deletions cut 6 bases from V and 7 bases from J, with 15 bases between. CDR3 sequence (DNA): TGTGCCAGCAGCCACCTCCAGAGGAGTGGCTACACCTTC. Its protein is CASSHLQRSGYTF.

The gene calls are TRBV4-3 and TRBJ1-6; perhaps TRBD1 as D (6 bases). Germline CDR1 is LGHNA and CDR2 is YSLEER. The CDR3 runs to 16 residues. V dropped 0 bases and J dropped 9 bases, with 15 bases sitting between them. The CDR3 region has the DNA TGCGCCAGCAGCCAAGATCTTGACAGGTCAAGTTCACCCCTCCACTTT. Translated: CASSQDLDRSSSPLHF.

The chain combines TRBV4-3 with TRBJ1-5, with D hard to call. Germline lookup yields CDR1 LGHNA and CDR2 YSLEER. The germline V and J ends were trimmed by 0 bases and 1 base, with 7 bases remaining between them. The CDR3 has 15 amino acids. CDR3 in amino acids: CASSQDRTSNQPQHF. For the CDR3, the DNA is TGCGCCAGCAGCCAAGATCGAACAAGCAATCAGCCCCAGCATTTT.